This is a list of T cell receptor beta chains from one sample in a study of metastatic and nonmetastatic thyroid tumors. TCRdb ran MiXCR on the PCR reads. Among nearly 25,000 clones, roughly 13% were seen once, and the ten largest hold over 11%. Material for sequencing was blood. Receptor source: a female donor with papillary thyroid cancer or a benign thyroid nodule (not recorded which). Some clones in this sample may be carry-over from other donors' samples. Both conserved end residues are part of each CDR3. Each record gives: J gene, clone size, V gene, CDR3 length, D gene, CDR3 protein, CDR3 DNA. The D gene is left open where the match is weak. Clone sizes are given selectively: once, few, many, or a class where the clone is expanded.

TRBJ2-1 many TRBV2 11 - CASGEYGEQFF TGTGCCAGCGGGGAGTACGGTGAGCAGTTCTTC
TRBJ1-2 few TRBV6-1 15 TRBD1 CASSPSTGTSYGYTF TGTGCCAGCAGTCCCTCGACAGGGACCAGCTATGGCTACACCTTC
TRBJ2-7 many TRBV6-1 14 - CASSPSAAAYEQYF TGTGCCAGCAGTCCTAGCGCGGCCGCCTACGAGCAGTACTTC
TRBJ2-6 many TRBV2 15 - CASSEGFSGANVLTF TGTGCCAGCAGTGAAGGGTTCTCTGGGGCCAACGTCCTGACTTTC
TRBJ1-6 medium-sized TRBV30 15 - CAWSVQGVGNSPLHF TGTGCCTGGAGTGTACAAGGGGTTGGTAATTCACCCCTCCACTTT
TRBJ2-5 many TRBV3-1 16 - CASSYRVTGSGETQYF TGTGCCAGCAGCTACAGGGTTACGGGATCGGGGGAGACCCAGTACTTC
TRBJ2-2 many TRBV29-1 13 - CSVADREAGELFF TGCAGCGTTGCTGACAGGGAGGCCGGGGAGCTGTTTTTT
TRBJ1-6 many TRBV20-1 14 TRBD1 CSAAGRGYGSPLHF TGCAGTGCGGCGGGCAGGGGGTATGGTTCACCCCTCCACTTT
TRBJ1-5 many TRBV5-1 13 - CASSYDHAQPQHF TGCGCCAGCAGCTACGACCACGCTCAGCCCCAGCATTTT
TRBJ1-2 - TRBV4-2 14 TRBD1 CASSHSDRDYGYTF TGTGCCAGCAGCCATTCAGACAGGGACTATGGCTACACCTTC
TRBJ2-3 many TRBV6-4 15 TRBD2 CASSPIGGSTDTQYF TGTGCCAGCAGCCCAATCGGGGGGAGCACAGATACGCAGTATTTT
TRBJ1-5 many TRBV10-3 12 - CAISRNNQPQHF TGTGCCATCAGTAGAAATAATCAGCCCCAGCATTTT
TRBJ2-3 - TRBV2 12 - CASRASTDTQYF TGTGCCAGCAGGGCCAGCACAGATACGCAGTATTTT
TRBJ1-1 many TRBV5-1 15 - CASSLNLVVNTEAFF TGCGCCAGCAGCTTAAACCTCGTAGTGAACACTGAAGCTTTCTTT
TRBJ2-7 many TRBV29-1 15 - CSVEWDPGKPYEQYF TGCAGCGTTGAATGGGACCCCGGAAAACCCTACGAGCAGTACTTC
TRBJ2-7 many TRBV5-1 13 - CASSLAADYEQYF TGCGCCAGCAGCTTGGCGGCAGACTACGAGCAGTACTTC
TRBJ1-5 many TRBV24-1 16 - CATSDRQGGVDQPQHF TGTGCCACCAGTGATCGGCAGGGTGGGGTGGATCAGCCCCAGCATTTT
TRBJ2-1 many TRBV19 15 TRBD2 CATAFGRRHYNEQFF TGTGCCACTGCTTTCGGGAGGCGACATTACAATGAGCAGTTCTTC
TRBJ1-4 many TRBV20-1 12 - CSARDFGEKLFF TGCAGTGCTCGAGATTTCGGGGAAAAACTGTTTTTT
TRBJ2-1 many TRBV12-3/TRBV12-4 13 - CASRPTAYNEQFF TGTGCCAGCAGGCCCACAGCCTACAATGAGCAGTTCTTC
TRBJ2-5 many TRBV20-1 15 TRBD2 CSAGEAGKNQETQYF TGCAGTGCTGGGGAAGCGGGAAAAAACCAAGAGACCCAGTACTTC
TRBJ2-1 many TRBV5-1 12 - CASSFGFNEQFF TGCGCCAGCAGCTTCGGTTTTAATGAGCAGTTCTTC
TRBJ1-5 many TRBV20-1 15 - CSATNPGELNQPQHF TGCAGTGCTACAAACCCGGGGGAACTCAATCAGCCCCAGCATTTT
TRBJ2-7 many TRBV2 14 - CASSWQGGHYEQYF TGTGCCAGCAGTTGGCAGGGAGGCCACTACGAGCAGTACTTC
TRBJ2-7 many TRBV7-2 14 TRBD1 CASSPDRGSYEQYF TGTGCCAGCAGCCCCGACAGGGGATCCTACGAGCAGTACTTC
TRBJ2-1 many TRBV28 14 - CASSFPGLANEQFF TGTGCCAGCAGTTTTCCAGGGTTGGCGAATGAGCAGTTCTTC